This passage covers 8 T cell receptor beta chains from one sample sequenced in a study of cytomegalovirus exposure and HLA in healthy donors. In the PCR, 60 Vbeta and 13 Jbeta primers were used. The table came from immunoSEQ multiplex PCR; TCRdb's copy has only in-frame clones and leaves some out. The table includes 75,000 to 100,000 clones, under 85% detected once. Sequences were obtained from PBMCs. All receptors derive from a man aged 18 to 29 in good health and CMV-seropositive.

The V gene is TRBV30, the J gene TRBJ2-7; tentative D call: TRBD1 (5 bases). Trimming stripped 4 bases from V and 4 bases from J, with 23 bases between. CDR1 and CDR2 from the germline V gene are GTSNPN and SVGIG (reference sequence). The CDR3 sequence is 16 residues long. The CDR3, as DNA: TGTGCCTGGATTCCGGACGGGCAGGGATTTGCATACGAGCAGTACTTC. Encoded protein: CAWIPDGQGFAYEQYF.

The chain recombines TRBV5-1 with TRBJ2-5; 10 bases map to TRBD2. Looked up from germline, CDR1 is SGHRS and CDR2 is YFSETQ. This CDR3 is built from 15 residues. Trimming cost V 0 bases and J 6 bases; bases outside gene matches: 5. This CDR3 is CASSLDLAGEKTQYF. DNA of the CDR3: TGCGCCAGCAGCTTGGATCTAGCGGGGGAGAAGACCCAGTACTTC.

The rearrangement links TRBV1 to TRBJ2-3; the DNA was not compared with TRBD2, the D call given in the table. TRBV1 has pseudogene status. The CDR3 totals 16 residues. This CDR3 is CTSSQEGLAGTDTQYF. CDR3 sequence (DNA): TGCACCAGCAGCCAAGAGGGACTAGCGGGCACAGATACGCAGTATTTT.

CDR3 in amino acids: CASSSTGSGNTIYF. CDR3 nucleotide sequence: TGCGCCAGCAGCTCCACAGGATCTGGAAACACCATATATTTT. V gene TRBV5-1 combines with J gene TRBJ1-3; weak D call: TRBD1 (5 bases). The CDR3 covers 14 residues. The V gene's germline CDR1 is SGHRS and CDR2 YFSETQ. With 3 bases removed from V and 1 base from J, the gap between germline ends came to 8 bases.

This clone was observed a few times. The J gene is TRBJ1-2, the V gene TRBV29-1; D possibly corresponds to TRBD1 (5 bases). The germline gives CDR1 SQVTM, CDR2 ANQGSEA. Trimming took 2 bases from V and 3 from J, leaving 7 bases between them. The CDR3 contains 12 residues. The CDR3 nucleotides read TGCAGCGTTGAACGGGGGGACTATGGCTACACCTTC. Translated: CSVERGDYGYTF. The whole variable domain, filled in from reference TRBV29-1 and TRBJ1-2, reads SAVISQKPSRDICQRGTSLTIQCQVDSQVTMMFWYRQQPGQSLTLIATANQGSEATYESGFVIDKFPISRPNLTFSTLTVSNMSPEDSSIYLCSVERGDYGYTFGSGTRLTVV.

The V and J genes are TRBV30 and TRBJ2-3, with 8 nucleotides matching TRBD2. This CDR3 spans 15 amino acids. Unmatched junction bases numbered 9, after V lost 4 bases and J lost 3 bases. Germline V lookup: CDR1 GTSNPN, CDR2 SVGIG (reference sequence). The CDR3 loop reads CAWTDTGGWTDTQYF. The CDR3 DNA is TGTGCCTGGACTGACACGGGGGGGTGGACAGATACGCAGTATTTT.

The gene calls are TRBV27 and TRBJ1-5; D uncertain. Germline V gene lookup returns CDR1 MNHEY and CDR2 SMNVEV (reference sequence). Trimming took 4 bases from V and 2 from J, leaving 6 bases between them. The CDR3 is 13 amino acids. CDR3 region: CASSSYGNQPQHF. CDR3 nucleotide sequence: TGTGCCAGCAGTTCGTATGGCAATCAGCCCCAGCATTTT.

The chain couples TRBV5-4 to TRBJ1-2, with a weak D call TRBD1 (5 bases). CDR3 length equals 14 residues. V was cut by 0 bases and J by 5 bases, with 11 bases left in between. CDR1 and CDR2 (germline): SGHNT, YYREEE (reference sequence). CDR3 coding DNA: TGTGCCAGCAGCTTGGCCCGGGGGATATATGGCTACACCTTC. Translated, it gives CASSLARGIYGYTF.